This T cell receptor (beta chain) was sequenced in a study of cytomegalovirus exposure and HLA in healthy donors. Overall study results and limits: The study designated 150 or so TCR beta chains cytomegalovirus-associated.

V lost 0 bases, J lost 2 bases, and 6 bases lay in between. Germline V gives CDR1 LNHDA, CDR2 SQIVND (reference sequence). There are 14 residues in the CDR3. On this clone itself: What it recognizes is unknown.

Both 60 Vbeta primers and 13 Jbeta primers went into the PCR. Sequenced by immunoSEQ multiplex PCR; TCRdb stores in-frame clones only, minus some. The table lists over 150,000 clones, around 85% of them singletons. The chain is built from TRBV19 and TRBJ2-3; D gene unclear. The specimen sequenced was PBMCs. This TCR was sampled from a man aged 40-55 years in good health and CMV-seronegative. The CDR3 coding sequence is TGTGCCAGTAGTATAGACAGTTACACAGATACGCAGTATTTT. Its translation: CASSIDSYTDTQYF.